The text below deals with one TCR beta chain. Its antigen remains unidentified. One end of the junction does not line up with germline, which may come from a read error. The entry originates in a study of post-analysis software for immune sequencing data (dated by TCRdb to between 2014 and 2017). As for the study more broadly: Relapsing-remitting, secondary progressive and progressive-relapsing multiple sclerosis were recorded as disease courses, and subtype annotation was lacking for some patients. The patient repertoires were set against about 12 previously published healthy control repertoires from donors whose ages ranged from 6 to 25 years. A subset of samples was prepared in parallel using single-end sample barcoding, then pooled and co-amplified after Illumina adapter ligation. What the research found in general, with its limitations: Multiple sclerosis patients had significantly lower normalized Chao1 diversity than controls, a result that suggests substantial peripheral T-cell clonal expansion. Patients showed significantly higher frequencies than controls for a handful of TRBV segments, among them TRBV5-6, TRBV5-1 and TRBV20-1. When samples were clustered directly using the F measure, samples prepared in the same batch co-clustered strongly, which prompted a batch-effect correction. The control group was slightly older than the multiple sclerosis patient group.

To demonstrate the VDJtools post-analysis software, the study profiled TCR beta repertoires from the peripheral blood of about a dozen young patients with multiple sclerosis. The patients with multiple sclerosis were children and adolescents between roughly 6 and 17 years of age. CDR1 MNHEY and CDR2 SVGAGI are derived from the germline V gene. Including the terminal cysteine and phenylalanine, the CDR3 comprises 17 residues. Solely the CDR3 DNA is kept, with 51 bases framed from the first base. The library relied on PCR. Sequenced using an Illumina HiSeq 2500. To reduce PCR and sequencing biases, unique molecular identifiers were built into the TCR beta cDNA libraries. About 0.5 million cDNA molecules were obtained for every 1 to 10 million input T cells, so each molecule roughly corresponded to one T cell. The patient libraries were prepared and sequenced with the same protocol used for the earlier healthy control dataset. Within a given batch, samples were prepared together, multiplexed and sequenced on the same HiSeq lane. The paper's processing steps were these. Raw barcoded reads were processed with MIGEC, discarding single-read molecular identifier groups before consensus assembly and CDR3 extraction. Clonotype tables were post-analysed with VDJtools, normalizing diversity by down-sampling all datasets to the smallest sample size. In repertoire overlap clustering, CDR3 amino acid sequences, but not nucleotide sequences, were matched to correct batch-related cross-sample contamination. TCRdb redid the processing of the public reads, applying fastp at Q25 and MiXCR, and retained in-frame beta chains. Every CDR3 protein is listed once, alongside the most common genes and DNA of its rows. These V and J calls are TCRdb output, not the study's own analysis. Here the sample has about 200,000 distinct CDR3 sequences; approximately 28% occur a single time. The ten largest clonotypes hold around 3.2% of the sample.

The chain uses TRBV6-5 and TRBJ2-1; a weak D assignment points to TRBD2 (5 bases agree). Specimen: blood. The sequence came from a girl under 18 with multiple sclerosis. The sequenced DNA is TGTGCCAGTAGTTACTCTGGCGGGCGCGTCTCCTGCAATGAGCAGTTCTTC. Its translation is CASSYSGGRVSCNEQFF.